The 19 T cell receptor beta chains presented below share a single source sample, sequenced in a study of OX40 agonist ivuxolimab in advanced cancers. Library preparation used the immunoSEQ multiplex PCR assay. TCRdb took this table from immuneACCESS and kept in-frame rearrangements with V and J called. Such tables lack part of the clones; where checked against another copy, unresolved V genes explain under half of the gap, and the rest is unexplained. This sample gives 72,000 or so clones in total; 80% of them show up just once. The ten largest clones capture around 1.3% of the sample. Here the sequenced sample was CD4+ or CD8+ T cells sorted from blood, taken in a trial of the OX40 agonist ivuxolimab. The receptors were sampled from an adult with an advanced solid tumor such as melanoma, head and neck, liver or kidney cancer.

The rearrangement uses TRBV19 and TRBJ1-3; no clear D gene. V lost 6 bases and J 2 bases, leaving 17 bases between the germline ends. Germline V lookup: CDR1 LNHDA, CDR2 SQIVND (reference sequence). This CDR3 is built from 16 residues. CDR3 in amino acids: CASRAGMWGAGNTIYF. Written as DNA, the CDR3 is TGTGCCAGTAGGGCTGGTATGTGGGGTGCTGGAAACACCATATATTTT.

The CDR3 region is CASSLRAAGGRLNNEQFF. In nucleotides, the CDR3 is TGTGCCAGCAGCCTAAGGGCAGCGGGGGGTCGATTAAACAATGAGCAGTTCTTC. The rearrangement uses TRBV7-3 and TRBJ2-1; 9 bases line up with TRBD2. The germline CDR1 and CDR2 sequences are SGHTA and FQGTGA. This CDR3 contains 18 residues. J lost 5 bases, V lost 5 bases, and 16 bases had no gene match. The variable domain in full, completed from reference TRBV7-3 and TRBJ2-1, reads GAGVSQTPSNKVTEKGKYVELRCDPISGHTALYWYRQSLGQGPEFLIYFQGTGAADDSGLPNDRFFAVRPEGSVSTLKIQRTERGDSAVYLCASSLRAAGGRLNNEQFFGPGTRLTVL.

This clone was picked up a small number of times. This chain links TRBV6-6 with TRBJ1-1, with unresolved D. CDR1 and CDR2 (germline): MNHNY, SVGAGI (reference sequence). V was trimmed by 2 bases and J by 2 bases, leaving 9 bases between them. The CDR3 loop spans 14 amino acids. The CDR3 coding sequence is TGTGCCAGCAGTTACGGTCAGGTAAACACTGAAGCTTTCTTT. This encodes CASSYGQVNTEAFF.

This chain links TRBV28 with TRBJ1-2; D not resolved. With 7 bases removed from V and 4 bases from J, the gap between germline ends came to 10 bases. The CDR3 extends over 12 amino acids. Germline CDR1 MDHEN, CDR2 SYDVKM. The DNA for the CDR3 is TGTGCCAGCACCGAAGGGCCCTATGGCTACACCTTC. Its translation: CASTEGPYGYTF.

V and J are TRBV19 and TRBJ2-1; 8 nucleotides line up with TRBD2. Trimming cost V 3 bases and J 4 bases; bases outside gene matches: 5. CDR1 is LNHDA, CDR2 SQIVND, per germline (reference sequence). The CDR3 is made up of 15 amino acids. The CDR3 is CASSIGGEEYNEQFF. The CDR3 nucleotides are TGTGCCAGTAGTATCGGGGGGGAGGAATACAATGAGCAGTTCTTC.

The chain has TRBV2 and TRBJ1-1, with 8 nucleotides matching TRBD1. V shed 6 bases and J 6 bases; nucleotides not matched to a gene: 6. CDR1 and CDR2 from the germline V gene are SNHLY and FYNNEI. CDR3 size: 13 residues. CDR3 sequence: CASSVDRGAEAFF. CDR3 coding DNA: TGTGCCAGCAGCGTCGACAGGGGTGCTGAAGCTTTCTTT.

This chain joins TRBV4-2 and TRBJ1-2, with 8 bases that match TRBD1. V lost 3 bases, J lost 0 bases, and 3 bases stayed unmatched. Germline V lookup: CDR1 LGHNA, CDR2 YNFKEQ. This CDR3 is built from 15 residues. The chain's CDR3 is CASSHRGQPNYGYTF. The CDR3 coding sequence is TGTGCCAGCAGCCACAGGGGGCAGCCTAACTATGGCTACACCTTC.

This clone is a singleton in its sample. The chain has TRBV10-3 and TRBJ2-3; D gene uncertain. This CDR3 comprises 12 residues. Germline V lookup: CDR1 ENHRY, CDR2 SYGVKD. Trimming stripped 5 bases from V and 4 bases from J, with 7 bases between. CDR3 in amino acids: CAISNSADTQYF. CDR3 in DNA: TGTGCCATCAGTAACTCTGCAGATACGCAGTATTTT.

As DNA, the CDR3 is TGTGCCAGCAGTATTGGGAGCTCCTACAATGAGCAGTTCTTC. This gives the protein CASSIGSSYNEQFF. The genes are TRBV27 and TRBJ2-1; D might be TRBD2 (5 bases). CDR1 and CDR2 (germline): MNHEY, SMNVEV (reference sequence). The V end was cut by 5 bases, the J end by 0 bases, with 8 bases between. The CDR3 is 14 residues long.

The gene calls are TRBV7-9 and TRBJ2-7; D is tentatively TRBD1 or TRBD2 (5 bases each). This CDR3 has 15 residues. The germline V and J ends were trimmed by 2 bases and 0 bases, with 11 bases remaining between them. Germline-derived CDR1 and CDR2 are SEHNR and FQNEAQ (reference sequence). CDR3 region: CASSLKGDGSYEQYF. CDR3 coding DNA: TGTGCCAGCAGCTTAAAAGGGGACGGCTCCTACGAGCAGTACTTC.

The chain employs TRBV27 and TRBJ2-1, with D possibly being TRBD1 (6 bases). The germline gives CDR1 MNHEY, CDR2 SMNVEV (reference sequence). The CDR3 runs 14 residues. Trimming stripped 6 bases from V and 7 bases from J, with 16 bases between. CDR3 sequence (DNA): TGTGCCAGCAGGCGGCCACAGGGTAGGAATGAGCAGTTCTTC. Amino acids: CASRRPQGRNEQFF.

A remark on this clone: At the DNA level, this CDR3 is encoded by other sequences in the same sample as well. The chain recombines TRBV29-1 with TRBJ1-1; 7 bases agree with TRBD1. This CDR3 region has 12 residues. In germline, CDR1 is SQVTM, CDR2 ANQGSEA. The trim removed 7 bases at V and 0 bases at J, leaving 2 bases unmatched. The CDR3 bases are TGCAGCGCAGACAGGGTGAACACTGAAGCTTTCTTT. It is translated as CSADRVNTEAFF. Looking up the rest from reference TRBV29-1 and TRBJ1-1 gives the full variable domain: SAVISQKPSRDICQRGTSLTIQCQVDSQVTMMFWYRQQPGQSLTLIATANQGSEATYESGFVIDKFPISRPNLTFSTLTVSNMSPEDSSIYLCSADRVNTEAFFGQGTRLTVV.

The rearrangement links TRBV19 to TRBJ1-5, with D perhaps matching TRBD1 (5 bases). CDR1 and CDR2 (germline): LNHDA, SQIVND (reference sequence). The CDR3 totals 16 residues. Trimming removed 3 bases from V and 5 bases from J, with 17 bases in between. In nucleotides, the CDR3 is TGTGCCAGTAGTATTTCGGGCAGGGAGGAATATCAGCCCCAGCATTTT. Encoded protein: CASSISGREEYQPQHF.

There are a few counts of this clone. The chain employs TRBV7-9 and TRBJ1-6, with TRBD1 matching over 9 bases. This CDR3 is built from 14 residues. Trimming at V came to 3 bases and at J to 11 bases, leaving 5 bases not matched to a gene. Germline-derived CDR1 and CDR2 are SEHNR and FQNEAQ (reference sequence). Here the CDR3 reads CASSLGQGVPPLHF. The CDR3 region has the DNA TGTGCCAGCAGCTTGGGACAGGGAGTTCCACCCCTCCACTTT.

This clone came up once. This chain links TRBV4-2 with TRBJ2-3; 7 nucleotides align to TRBD2. This CDR3 has 17 amino acids. Trimming at V came to 0 bases and at J to 4 bases, leaving 10 bases not matched to a gene. CDR1 and CDR2 from the germline V gene are LGHNA and YNFKEQ. The chain's CDR3 is CASSQDRQRGYPDTQYF. CDR3 DNA sequence: TGTGCCAGCAGCCAAGATAGGCAGCGGGGTTACCCAGATACGCAGTATTTT.

J is TRBJ1-6 and V is TRBV30, with D possibly being TRBD1 (6 bases). Looked up from germline, CDR1 is GTSNPN and CDR2 is SVGIG (reference sequence). The CDR3 contains 14 residues. V was trimmed by 1 base and J by 7 bases, leaving 11 bases between them. The DNA of the CDR3 is TGTGCCTGGAGTGGGGGGGGCGGAAATTCACCCCTCCACTTT. This sequence encodes CAWSGGGGNSPLHF.

The V and J genes are TRBV20-1 and TRBJ2-5; D is ambiguous. The germline CDR1 and CDR2 sequences are DFQATT and SNEGSKA (reference sequence). The CDR3 sequence is 10 residues long. V shed 6 bases and J shed 2 bases, with 4 bases lying between them. The CDR3 coding sequence is TGCAGTGCCGCACAAGAGACCCAGTACTTC. Its translation is CSAAQETQYF.

This clone has more than one count but fewer than ten. The V call is TRBV5-1, the J call TRBJ2-3; D remains unclear. Deletions cut 1 base from V and 2 bases from J, with 11 bases between. CDR1 is SGHRS, CDR2 YFSETQ, per germline. This CDR3 is 15 amino acids long. CDR3 in DNA: TGCGCCAGCAGCTTGCAAATGACACTCACAGATACGCAGTATTTT. Translating gives CASSLQMTLTDTQYF. The full variable domain, its missing parts supplied by reference TRBV5-1 and TRBJ2-3, is KAGVTQTPRYLIKTRGQQVTLSCSPISGHRSVSWYQQTPGQGLQFLFEYFSETQRNKGNFPGRFSGRQFSNSRSEMNVSTLELGDSALYLCASSLQMTLTDTQYFGPGTRLTVL.

This clone is a singleton in its sample. This chain links TRBV28 with TRBJ2-5; 7 positions match TRBD1. CDR1 and CDR2 (germline): MDHEN, SYDVKM. This CDR3 contains 14 residues. V shed 4 bases and J 3 bases; nucleotides not matched to a gene: 5. The CDR3 nucleotides are TGTGCCAGCAGTTCGACAGGGCAAGAAGAGACCCAGTACTTC. It specifies CASSSTGQEETQYF.